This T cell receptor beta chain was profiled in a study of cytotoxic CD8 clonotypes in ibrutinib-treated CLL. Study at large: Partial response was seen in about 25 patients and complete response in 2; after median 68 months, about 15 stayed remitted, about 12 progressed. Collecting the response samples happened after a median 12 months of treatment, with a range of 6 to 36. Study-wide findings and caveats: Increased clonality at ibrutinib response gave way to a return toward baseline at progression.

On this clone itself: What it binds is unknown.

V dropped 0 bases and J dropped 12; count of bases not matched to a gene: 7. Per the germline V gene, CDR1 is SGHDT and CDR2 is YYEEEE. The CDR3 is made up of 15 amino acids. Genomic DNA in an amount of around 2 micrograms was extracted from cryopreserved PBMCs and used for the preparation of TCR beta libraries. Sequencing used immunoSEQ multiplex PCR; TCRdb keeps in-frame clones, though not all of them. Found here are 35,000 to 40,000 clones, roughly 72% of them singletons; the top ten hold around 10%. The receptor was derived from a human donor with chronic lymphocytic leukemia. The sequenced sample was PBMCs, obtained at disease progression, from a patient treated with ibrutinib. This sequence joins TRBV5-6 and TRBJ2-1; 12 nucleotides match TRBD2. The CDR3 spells CASSLGLAGGMGQFF. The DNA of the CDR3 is TGTGCCAGCAGCTTGGGGCTAGCGGGAGGGATGGGGCAGTTCTTC.